A selection of T cell receptor beta chains follows, all from one sample in a study of human T cells and chemical hapten exposure. In TCRdb, the RACE reads were re-called with MiXCR into one record per CDR3 protein. The sample shows about 49,000 distinct CDR3 sequences, 9.3% of them seen only once. Sequenced material: whole blood, taken in connection with sensitization to the hapten diphenylcyclopropenone (DPC). The receptor source for this set is a woman aged 50 to 65 with alopecia areata. Some clones in this sample may be carry-over from other donors' samples. Both conserved end residues are part of each CDR3. D genes are given only for firm matches. Size is stated for part of the rows, as once, few or many counts, or as a class when the clone is expanded.

CDR3,DNA,J,D,size,V
CASSQDGTGVYEQYF,TGCGCCAGCAGCCAAGACGGGACAGGGGTCTACGAGCAGTACTTC,TRBJ2-7,TRBD1,NA,TRBV4-1
CASSARTAGNTIYF,TGTGCCAGCAGCGCCCGGACAGCTGGAAACACCATATATTTT,TRBJ1-3,NA,many,TRBV5-4
CASSPGGDRSFNYGYTF,TGTGCCAGTAGTCCAGGCGGGGACCGGAGTTTTAACTATGGCTACACCTTC,TRBJ1-2,NA,many,TRBV19
CASSLDRAAGELFF,TGTGCCAGCAGCTTGGACAGGGCGGCCGGGGAGCTGTTTTTT,TRBJ2-2,NA,many,TRBV5-8
CAISGTGTTSSTDTQYF,TGTGCCATCAGTGGTACCGGGACAACTTCTAGCACAGATACGCAGTATTTT,TRBJ2-3,NA,many,TRBV10-3
CSALSHQPDNYGYTF,TGCAGTGCTCTAAGCCACCAACCAGATAACTATGGCTACACCTTC,TRBJ1-2,NA,many,TRBV20-1
CSARDSRGPLYEQYF,TGCAGTGCTAGAGATAGCAGGGGACCCCTCTACGAGCAGTACTTC,TRBJ2-7,NA,many,TRBV20-1
CASSLDSPSGYEQFF,TGTGCCAGCAGCTTAGATTCCCCCTCAGGGTATGAGCAGTTCTTC,TRBJ2-1,NA,many,TRBV11-3
CASRALATESYEQYF,TGTGCCAGCAGAGCCCTAGCGACTGAATCCTACGAGCAGTACTTC,TRBJ2-7,NA,few,TRBV25-1
CASRDISNTGELFF,TGTGCCAGCAGGGACATTTCGAACACCGGGGAGCTGTTTTTT,TRBJ2-2,NA,many,TRBV5-4
CSATTGVLLDSNQPQHF,TGCAGTGCTACCACCGGGGTACTCTTAGATAGCAATCAGCCCCAGCATTTT,TRBJ1-5,NA,many,TRBV20-1
CSVEGLFYTF,TGCAGCGTTGAAGGCTTATTCTACACCTTC,TRBJ1-2,NA,few,TRBV29-1
CASSQGSNQPQHF,TGTGCCAGCAGCCAGGGAAGCAATCAGCCCCAGCATTTT,TRBJ1-5,NA,many,TRBV4-2
CASGRRAPDTQYF,TGCGCCAGCGGAAGGAGGGCCCCAGATACGCAGTATTTT,TRBJ2-3,NA,many,TRBV6-5
CASSLIYEQYF,TGTGCCAGCAGTTTGATCTACGAGCAGTACTTC,TRBJ2-7,NA,NA,TRBV12-3/TRBV12-4